This T cell receptor (beta chain) came from a study of cytomegalovirus exposure and HLA in healthy donors. The overall study: From donors who were HLA-typed, an early data release held 75 million to 85 million unique TCRs. Of 300 to 500 genotyped donors, 81% grouped in the Caucasian-associated ancestry cluster. Study-wide findings and caveats: Follow-up analysis seemed to connect common viral pathogens with several of the most significant clusters identified.

The junction had 5 bases not matched to a gene; V was cut back by 3 bases and J by 5 bases. There are 13 residues in the CDR3. CDR1 is SQVTM, CDR2 ANQGSEA, per germline. On this clone: What it binds is not known.

The PCR made use of 60 Vbeta and 13 Jbeta primers. The assay was immunoSEQ multiplex PCR, and TCRdb's table has in-frame clones only and misses some. The table lists roughly 160,000 clones, around 80% of them singletons. The chain uses TRBV29-1 and TRBJ1-2, with 8 bases aligning to TRBD1. This sequence was found in a man aged 35 to 55 in good health and CMV-seronegative. The specimen was PBMCs. The CDR3 DNA follows: TGCAGCGTTGATGGGACAGGCCCGTATGGCTACACCTTC. It is translated as CSVDGTGPYGYTF. The whole variable domain, filled in from reference TRBV29-1 and TRBJ1-2, reads SAVISQKPSRDICQRGTSLTIQCQVDSQVTMMFWYRQQPGQSLTLIATANQGSEATYESGFVIDKFPISRPNLTFSTLTVSNMSPEDSSIYLCSVDGTGPYGYTFGSGTRLTVV.